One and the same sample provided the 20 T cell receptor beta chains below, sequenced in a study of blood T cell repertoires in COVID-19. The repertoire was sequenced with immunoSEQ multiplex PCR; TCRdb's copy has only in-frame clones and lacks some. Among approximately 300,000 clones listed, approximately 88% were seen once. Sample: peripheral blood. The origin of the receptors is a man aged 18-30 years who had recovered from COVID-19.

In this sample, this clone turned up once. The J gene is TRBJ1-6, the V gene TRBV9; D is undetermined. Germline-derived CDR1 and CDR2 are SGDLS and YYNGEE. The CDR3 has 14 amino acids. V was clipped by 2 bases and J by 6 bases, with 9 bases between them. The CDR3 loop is CASSVESSNSPLHF. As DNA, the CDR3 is TGTGCCAGCAGCGTGGAGTCGAGTAATTCACCCCTCCACTTT.

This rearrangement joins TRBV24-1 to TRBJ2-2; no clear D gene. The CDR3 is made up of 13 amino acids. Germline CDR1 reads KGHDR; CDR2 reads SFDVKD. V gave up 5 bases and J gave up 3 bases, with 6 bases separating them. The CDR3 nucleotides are TGTGCCACCAGTGCCGGTTACACCGGGGAGCTGTTTTTT. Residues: CATSAGYTGELFF.

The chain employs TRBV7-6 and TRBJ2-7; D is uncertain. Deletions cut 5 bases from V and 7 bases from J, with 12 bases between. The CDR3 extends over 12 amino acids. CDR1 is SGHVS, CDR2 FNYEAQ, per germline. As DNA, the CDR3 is TGTGCCAGCAGCGAAACTTTGCGGGAGCAGTACTTC. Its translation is CASSETLREQYF.

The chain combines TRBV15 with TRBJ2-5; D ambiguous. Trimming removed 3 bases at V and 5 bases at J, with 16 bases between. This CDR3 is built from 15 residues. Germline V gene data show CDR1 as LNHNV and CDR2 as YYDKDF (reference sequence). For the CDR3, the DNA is TGTGCCACCAGCAGGACCCCGTCCAGGTGGGAGACCCAGTACTTC. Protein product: CATSRTPSRWETQYF.

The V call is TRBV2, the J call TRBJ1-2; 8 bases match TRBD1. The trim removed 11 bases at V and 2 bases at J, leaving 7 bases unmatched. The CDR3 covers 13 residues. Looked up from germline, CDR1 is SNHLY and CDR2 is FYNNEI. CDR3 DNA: TGTGCCGGAAGGACAGGGTTAAACTATGGCTACACCTTC. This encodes CAGRTGLNYGYTF.

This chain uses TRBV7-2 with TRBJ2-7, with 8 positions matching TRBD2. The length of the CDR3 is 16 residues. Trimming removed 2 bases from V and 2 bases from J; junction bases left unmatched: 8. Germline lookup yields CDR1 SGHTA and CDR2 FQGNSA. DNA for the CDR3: TGTGCCAGCAGCTTAAACCCCCGAGCGGGGGCCTACGAGCAGTACTTC. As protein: CASSLNPRAGAYEQYF.

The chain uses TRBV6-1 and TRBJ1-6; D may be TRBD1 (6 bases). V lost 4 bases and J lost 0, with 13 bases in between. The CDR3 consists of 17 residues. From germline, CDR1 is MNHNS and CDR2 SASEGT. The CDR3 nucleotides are TGTGCCAGCAGTGGGACAGACCCGAGCTCCTATAATTCACCCCTCCACTTT. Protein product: CASSGTDPSSYNSPLHF.

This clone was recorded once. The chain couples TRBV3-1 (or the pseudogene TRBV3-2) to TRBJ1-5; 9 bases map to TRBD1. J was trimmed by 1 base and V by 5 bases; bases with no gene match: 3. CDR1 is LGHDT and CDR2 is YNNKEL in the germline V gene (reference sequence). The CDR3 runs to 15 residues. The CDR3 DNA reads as TGTGCCAGCAGCAACGGACAGGGGAGCAATCAGCCCCAGCATTTT. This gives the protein CASSNGQGSNQPQHF.

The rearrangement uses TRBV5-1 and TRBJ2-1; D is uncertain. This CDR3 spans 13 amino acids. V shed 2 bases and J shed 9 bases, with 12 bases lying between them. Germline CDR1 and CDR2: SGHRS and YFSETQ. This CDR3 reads CASSFEPSGEQFF. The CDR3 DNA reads TGCGCCAGCAGCTTTGAACCCTCGGGTGAGCAGTTCTTC.

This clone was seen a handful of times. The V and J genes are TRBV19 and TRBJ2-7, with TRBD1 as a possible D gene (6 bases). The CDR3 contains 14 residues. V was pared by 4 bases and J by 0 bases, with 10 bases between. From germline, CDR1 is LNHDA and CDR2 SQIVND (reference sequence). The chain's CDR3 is CASSTGQSSYEQYF. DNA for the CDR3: TGTGCCAGTAGTACAGGACAGTCCTCCTACGAGCAGTACTTC.

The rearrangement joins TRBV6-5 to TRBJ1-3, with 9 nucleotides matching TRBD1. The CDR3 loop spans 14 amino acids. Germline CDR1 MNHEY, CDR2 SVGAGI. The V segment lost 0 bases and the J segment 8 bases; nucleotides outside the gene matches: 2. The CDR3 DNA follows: TGTGCCAGCAGTTACTCGGGACAGGGTTACACCATATATTTT. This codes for CASSYSGQGYTIYF.

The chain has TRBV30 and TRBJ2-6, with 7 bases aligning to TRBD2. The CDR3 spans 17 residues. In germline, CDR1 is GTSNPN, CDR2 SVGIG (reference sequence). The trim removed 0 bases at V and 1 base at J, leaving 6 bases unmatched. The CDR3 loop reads CAWSVGLVLSGANVLTF. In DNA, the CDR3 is TGTGCCTGGAGTGTAGGACTAGTGCTATCTGGGGCCAACGTCCTGACTTTC.

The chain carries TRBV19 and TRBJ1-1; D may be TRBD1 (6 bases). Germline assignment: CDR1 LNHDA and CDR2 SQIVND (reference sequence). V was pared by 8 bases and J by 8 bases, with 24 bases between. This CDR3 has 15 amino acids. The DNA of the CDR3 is TGTGCCAGTTCTGCCCGGACTTCAGGGGCCGCAGAAGCTTTCTTT. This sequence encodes CASSARTSGAAEAFF.

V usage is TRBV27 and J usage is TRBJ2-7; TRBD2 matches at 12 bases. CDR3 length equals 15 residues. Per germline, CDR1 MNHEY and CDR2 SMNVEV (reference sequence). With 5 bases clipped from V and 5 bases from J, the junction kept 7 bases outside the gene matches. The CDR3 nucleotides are TGTGCCAGCAGTATCCGGACTAGCGGGGTTCACGAGCAGTACTTC. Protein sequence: CASSIRTSGVHEQYF.

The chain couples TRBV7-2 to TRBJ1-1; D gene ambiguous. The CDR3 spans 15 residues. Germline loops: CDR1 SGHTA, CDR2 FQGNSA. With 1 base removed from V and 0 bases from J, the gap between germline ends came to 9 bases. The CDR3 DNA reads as TGTGCCAGCAGCTTAGGGTTAGAGATGAACACTGAAGCTTTCTTT. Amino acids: CASSLGLEMNTEAFF.

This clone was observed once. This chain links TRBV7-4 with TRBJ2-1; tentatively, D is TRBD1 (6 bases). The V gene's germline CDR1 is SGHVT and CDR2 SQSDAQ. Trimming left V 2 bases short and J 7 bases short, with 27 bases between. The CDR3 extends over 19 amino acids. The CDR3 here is CASSLKSSESAGDTNEQFF. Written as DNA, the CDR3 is TGTGCCAGCAGCTTAAAATCCTCTGAGTCGGCAGGGGACACAAATGAGCAGTTCTTC. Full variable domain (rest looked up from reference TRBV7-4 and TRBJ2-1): GAGVSQSPRYKVAKRGRDVALRCDSISGHVTLYWYRQTLGQGSEVLTYSQSDAQRDKSGRPSGRFSAERPERSVSTLKIQRTEQGDSAVYLCASSLKSSESAGDTNEQFFGPGTRLTVL.

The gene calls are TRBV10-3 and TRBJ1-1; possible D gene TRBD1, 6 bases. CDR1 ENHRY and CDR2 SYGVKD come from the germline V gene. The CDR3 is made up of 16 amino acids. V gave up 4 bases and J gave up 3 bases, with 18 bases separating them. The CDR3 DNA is TGTGCCATCAGTGCAGAAGGGGGTCAGCCTTACACTGAAGCTTTCTTT. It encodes CAISAEGGQPYTEAFF.

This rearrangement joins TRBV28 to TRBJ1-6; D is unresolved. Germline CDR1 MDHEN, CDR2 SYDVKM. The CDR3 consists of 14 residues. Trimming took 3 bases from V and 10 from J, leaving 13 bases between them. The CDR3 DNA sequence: TGTGCCAGCAGTTTGGGGAGTCAAGGGTCACCCCTCCACTTT. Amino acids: CASSLGSQGSPLHF. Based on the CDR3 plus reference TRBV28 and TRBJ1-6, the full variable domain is DVKVTQSSRYLVKRTGEKVFLECVQDMDHENMFWYRQDPGLGLRLIYFSYDVKMKEKGDIPEGYSVSREKKERFSLILESASTNQTSMYLCASSLGSQGSPLHFGNGTRLTVT.

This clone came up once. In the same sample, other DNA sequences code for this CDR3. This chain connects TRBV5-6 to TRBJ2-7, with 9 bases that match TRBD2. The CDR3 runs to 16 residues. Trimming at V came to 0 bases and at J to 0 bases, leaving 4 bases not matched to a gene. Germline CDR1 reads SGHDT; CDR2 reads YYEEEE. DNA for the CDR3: TGTGCCAGCAGCTTGGGCGCGGGAGGGCACTCCTACGAGCAGTACTTC. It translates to CASSLGAGGHSYEQYF.

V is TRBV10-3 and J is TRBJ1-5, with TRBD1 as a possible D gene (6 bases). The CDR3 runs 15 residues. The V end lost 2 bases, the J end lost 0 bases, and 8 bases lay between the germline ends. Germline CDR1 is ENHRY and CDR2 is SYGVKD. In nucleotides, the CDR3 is TGTGCCATCAGTGAGGGGGACACTAGCAATCAGCCCCAGCATTTT. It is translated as CAISEGDTSNQPQHF.